A selection of T cell receptor beta chains follows, all from one sample in a study of early T cells in non-severe SARS-CoV-2 infection. Via MiXCR, TCRdb re-called the 5' RACE reads, giving one row per CDR3 protein. The sample includes roughly 99,000 distinct CDR3 sequences, more than 9.5% of them seen just once. Sequencing used whole blood. These receptors came from an adult who was a healthcare worker with PCR-confirmed SARS-CoV-2 infection or an uninfected control (not recorded which). CDR3s include the opening cysteine and the closing phenylalanine or tryptophan. The D gene is left open where the match is weak. Only some rows state a clone size, as once, few, many or a class for expanded clones.

-,TRBV7-2,TRBJ2-3,-,TGTGCCAGCAGCTTAGGAGGGGGGTTAGCTGGAGATACGCAGTATTTT,CASSLGGGLAGDTQYF
few,TRBV7-9,TRBJ2-7,TRBD2,TGTGCCAGCAGCTTAGCGCTCGAGCGGGAGGTCGGCGAGCAGTACTTC,CASSLALEREVGEQYF
many,TRBV7-9,TRBJ2-3,-,TGTGCCAGCAGTGGAATCGGTTGGGGCACAGATACGCAGTATTTT,CASSGIGWGTDTQYF
-,TRBV4-1,TRBJ2-1,TRBD2,TGCGCCAGCAGCCAAGGGGGGTTTTCTGGGACTAGCGGGAGTCAGTTCTTC,CASSQGGFSGTSGSQFF
-,TRBV12-3/TRBV12-4,TRBJ2-7,-,TGTGCCAGCAGTTTAAGGCGGGGCGAGCTCTACGAGCAGTACTTC,CASSLRRGELYEQYF
-,TRBV20-1,TRBJ1-1,-,TGCAGTGCCACGACAGCTATCACTGAAGCTTTCTTT,CSATTAITEAFF
-,TRBV28,TRBJ2-1,-,TGTGCCAGCAGTTTAGCGGGGATGAGGTACAATGAGCAGTTCTTC,CASSLAGMRYNEQFF
many,TRBV11-2,TRBJ2-5,TRBD2,TGTGCCAGCAGCATCAGGACGAGCGGGACGGGGGAGACCCAGTACTTC,CASSIRTSGTGETQYF
-,TRBV28,TRBJ2-3,TRBD1,TGTGCCAGCAGCCCCGGGACAGGGACCAGCACAGATACGCAGTATTTT,CASSPGTGTSTDTQYF
-,TRBV5-1,TRBJ2-7,TRBD2,TGCGCCAGCAGCTTAAGACTAGCGGACTCCTACGAGCAGTACTTC,CASSLRLADSYEQYF
few,TRBV7-9,TRBJ2-7,TRBD1,TGTGCCAGCAGCTCCTCCCCAGGGGGTCCGAACGAGCAGTACTTC,CASSSSPGGPNEQYF
many,TRBV6-1,TRBJ1-2,-,TGTGCCAGCAGTCCGACAGATTTCTATGGCTACACCTTC,CASSPTDFYGYTF
few,TRBV4-1,TRBJ2-2,-,TGCGCCAGCAGCCAAGCAGGGGCTGGCACCGGGGAGCTGTTTTTT,CASSQAGAGTGELFF
-,TRBV5-1,TRBJ2-1,TRBD2,TGCGCCAGCAGCGTACCACTAGCGGATGAGCAGTTCTTC,CASSVPLADEQFF
few,TRBV6-2/TRBV6-3,TRBJ2-7,TRBD2,TGTGCCAGCAGTTACTCGACTAGCGGCTCCTACGAGCAGTACTTC,CASSYSTSGSYEQYF
few,TRBV11-2,TRBJ2-1,TRBD2,TGTGCCAGCAGCTTACTAGCGGGAGGTCTAGACAATGAGCAGTTCTTC,CASSLLAGGLDNEQFF
once,TRBV5-4,TRBJ2-4,-,TGTGCCAGCAGCTTGACAGGGTTGGACATTCAGTACTTC,CASSLTGLDIQYF
few,TRBV28,TRBJ2-3,TRBD2,TGTGCCAGCAGGGGGGGGAGGTATTATACGCAGTATTTT,CASRGGRYYTQYF
-,TRBV5-1,TRBJ1-1,-,TGCGCCAGCAGCTTAGAAACTGGGACGGGCACTGAAGCTTTCTTT,CASSLETGTGTEAFF
many,TRBV20-1,TRBJ2-7,TRBD2,TGCAGTGCTTTCGCGGGAGTGTCCTACGAGCAGTACTTC,CSAFAGVSYEQYF
-,TRBV11-3,TRBJ2-2,TRBD1,TGTGCCAGCAGTCACCGGACAGGGAGGTTTCCCGGGGAGCTGTTTTTT,CASSHRTGRFPGELFF
many,TRBV20-1,TRBJ2-3,TRBD2,TGCAGTGCTAGATCAATGGCGGGAGGCGGAGATACGCAGTATTTT,CSARSMAGGGDTQYF
-,TRBV20-1,TRBJ2-7,TRBD2,TGCAGTGCCTTGCTAGCGGGGGTTACCTACGAGCAGTACTTC,CSALLAGVTYEQYF
many,TRBV14,TRBJ2-3,-,TGTGCCAGCAGCCTAGGGCAGTGGTCGCAGTATTTT,CASSLGQWSQYF
few,TRBV4-3,TRBJ2-2,TRBD2,TGCGCCAGCAGCCAAGATAGTCTAGCGGGATATACCGGGGAGCTGTTTTTT,CASSQDSLAGYTGELFF
-,TRBV2,TRBJ2-3,TRBD1,TGTGCCAGCAGTGGATTCGGGGCGGGACAGGGCTCAGATACGCAGTATTTT,CASSGFGAGQGSDTQYF
-,TRBV11-2,TRBJ1-1,-,TGTGCCAGCAGCTCAAGTTGGGTATCGGCTTTCTTT,CASSSSWVSAFF
-,TRBV28,TRBJ1-2,-,TGTGCCAGCAGTTCGCAGACTTATGGCTACACCTTC,CASSSQTYGYTF
-,TRBV4-2,TRBJ1-6,TRBD1,TGTGCCAGCAGCCAAGATCCGAGGACAGGGGAGGATTCACCCCTCCACTTT,CASSQDPRTGEDSPLHF
few,TRBV27,TRBJ2-1,TRBD2,TGTGCCAGCAGGGAGCGGGGCGCCTACAATGAGCAGTTCTTC,CASRERGAYNEQFF
many,TRBV5-4,TRBJ2-2,TRBD1,TGTGCCAGCAGCCCAGACAGGGCGGTTGGGAACACCGGGGAGCTGTTTTTT,CASSPDRAVGNTGELFF
-,TRBV2,TRBJ1-5,-,TGTGCCAGCAGTGGCCCTAATCAGCCCCAGCATTTT,CASSGPNQPQHF
many,TRBV20-1,TRBJ1-1,-,TGCAGTGCTAGGAACTACTTTGAAGCTTTCTTT,CSARNYFEAFF
many,TRBV2,TRBJ2-5,-,TGTGCCAGCAGTTTTGGGCGGGACCAAGAGACCCAGTACTTC,CASSFGRDQETQYF
-,TRBV6-5,TRBJ2-4,-,TGTGCCAGCAGTTATTCCGGGCGAAACATTCAGTACTTC,CASSYSGRNIQYF
few,TRBV28,TRBJ2-2,-,TGTGCCAGCAGTATACCGGACTCCGGGGAGCTGTTTTTT,CASSIPDSGELFF
many,TRBV20-1,TRBJ2-1,-,TGCAGTGCTGGGCCCTCGGGAGCAAAGGATGAGCAGTTCTTC,CSAGPSGAKDEQFF
many,TRBV12-3/TRBV12-4,TRBJ2-7,TRBD2,TGTGCCAGCACCGCGGGGGGGGGCCACGAGCAGTACTTC,CASTAGGGHEQYF
many,TRBV11-2,TRBJ2-7,-,TGTGCCAGCAGCCATTACGAGCAGTACTTC,CASSHYEQYF
few,TRBV4-1,TRBJ2-7,-,TGCGCCAGCAGCCAAAACAGGGAGCAGTACTTC,CASSQNREQYF
many,TRBV19,TRBJ2-5,-,TGTGCCAGTAGTATTATGGTTCAAGAGACCCAGTACTTC,CASSIMVQETQYF
many,TRBV27,TRBJ2-3,-,TGTGCCAGCAGGCTGGAGGGCCCTGGGGCAGATACGCAGTATTTT,CASRLEGPGADTQYF
many,TRBV12-3/TRBV12-4,TRBJ2-1,-,TGTGCCACACAGGAGGGCCTGTACAATGAGCAGTTCTTC,CATQEGLYNEQFF
-,TRBV12-3/TRBV12-4,TRBJ1-2,-,TGTGCCAGCAGTCAAGGAGGCGGGGATGGCTACACCTTC,CASSQGGGDGYTF
few,TRBV20-1,TRBJ2-1,TRBD1,TGCAGTGCTAACCTACAGGGGTGGAATGAGCAGTTCTTC,CSANLQGWNEQFF
-,TRBV12-3/TRBV12-4,TRBJ2-7,-,TGTGCCAGCAGGGAAGAGGTAGGAGGTGAGCAGTACTTC,CASREEVGGEQYF
few,TRBV11-2,TRBJ2-7,-,TGTGCCAGCAGCTTAGAGAGCCGGGGGCCCTACGAGCAGTACTTC,CASSLESRGPYEQYF
-,TRBV9,TRBJ2-1,-,TGTGCCAGCAGCAACTCCTACAATGAGCAGTTCTTC,CASSNSYNEQFF
many,TRBV7-9,TRBJ2-7,-,TGTGCCAGCAGCTTATCCCAGGGTGTGGGCGAGCAGTACTTC,CASSLSQGVGEQYF
-,TRBV4-1,TRBJ2-7,-,TGCGCCAGCAGCCTGGGGGCGGAAAACATCTACGAGCAGTACTTC,CASSLGAENIYEQYF
-,TRBV6-2/TRBV6-3,TRBJ2-7,-,TGTGCCAGCAGTTACTCGACGGAGGATCCCCTCCCAACCTACGAGCAGTACTTC,CASSYSTEDPLPTYEQYF
-,TRBV5-5,TRBJ2-2,TRBD2,TGTGCCAGCAGCTTGTTCCTAGCGGGACCCACCGGGGAGCTGTTTTTT,CASSLFLAGPTGELFF
-,TRBV6-1,TRBJ2-7,-,TGTGCCAGCAGTGAGGCCCCGGGAGACTACGAGCAGTACTTC,CASSEAPGDYEQYF
few,TRBV6-5,TRBJ1-5,-,TGTGCCAGCAGCCCCACACGAAATCAGCCCCAGCATTTT,CASSPTRNQPQHF
many,TRBV11-2,TRBJ2-7,TRBD1,TGTGCCAGCAGCTCCCACAGGGGGCGAAGCTACGAGCAGTACTTC,CASSSHRGRSYEQYF